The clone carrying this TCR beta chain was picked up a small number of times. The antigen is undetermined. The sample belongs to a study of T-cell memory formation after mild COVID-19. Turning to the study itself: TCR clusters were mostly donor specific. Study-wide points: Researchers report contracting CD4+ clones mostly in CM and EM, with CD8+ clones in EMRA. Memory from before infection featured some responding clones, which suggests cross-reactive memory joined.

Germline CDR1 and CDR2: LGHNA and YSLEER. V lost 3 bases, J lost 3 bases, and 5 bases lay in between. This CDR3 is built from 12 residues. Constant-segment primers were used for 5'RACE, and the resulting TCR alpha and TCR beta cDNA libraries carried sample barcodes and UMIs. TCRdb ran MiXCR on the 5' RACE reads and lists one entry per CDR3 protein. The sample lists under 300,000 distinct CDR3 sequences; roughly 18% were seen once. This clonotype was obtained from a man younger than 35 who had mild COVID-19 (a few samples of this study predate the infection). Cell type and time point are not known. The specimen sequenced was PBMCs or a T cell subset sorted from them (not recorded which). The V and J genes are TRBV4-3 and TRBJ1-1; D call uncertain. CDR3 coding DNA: TGCGCCAGCAGCCATGGGGACACTGAAGCTTTCTTT. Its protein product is CASSHGDTEAFF.